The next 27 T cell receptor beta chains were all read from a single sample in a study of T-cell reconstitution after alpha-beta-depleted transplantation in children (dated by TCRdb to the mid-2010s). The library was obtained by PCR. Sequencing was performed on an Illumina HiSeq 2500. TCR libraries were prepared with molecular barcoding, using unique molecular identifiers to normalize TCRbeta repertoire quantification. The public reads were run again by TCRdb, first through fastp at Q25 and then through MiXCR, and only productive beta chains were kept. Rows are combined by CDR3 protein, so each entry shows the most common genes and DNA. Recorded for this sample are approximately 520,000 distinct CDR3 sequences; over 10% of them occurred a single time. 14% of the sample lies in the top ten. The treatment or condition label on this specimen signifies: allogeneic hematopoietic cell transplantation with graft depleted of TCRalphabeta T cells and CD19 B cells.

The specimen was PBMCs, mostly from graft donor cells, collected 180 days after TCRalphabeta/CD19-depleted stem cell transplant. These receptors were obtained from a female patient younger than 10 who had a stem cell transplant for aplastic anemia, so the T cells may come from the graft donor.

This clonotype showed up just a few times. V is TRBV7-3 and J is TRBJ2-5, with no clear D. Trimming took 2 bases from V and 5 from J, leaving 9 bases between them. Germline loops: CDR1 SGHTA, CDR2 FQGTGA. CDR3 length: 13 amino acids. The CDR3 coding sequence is TGTGCCAGCAGCTTATCGTATGGGGAGACCCAGTACTTC. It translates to CASSLSYGETQYF. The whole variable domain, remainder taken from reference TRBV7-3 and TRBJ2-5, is GAGVSQTPSNKVTEKGKYVELRCDPISGHTALYWYRQSLGQGPEFLIYFQGTGAADDSGLPNDRFFAVRPEGSVSTLKIQRTERGDSAVYLCASSLSYGETQYFGPGTRLLVL.

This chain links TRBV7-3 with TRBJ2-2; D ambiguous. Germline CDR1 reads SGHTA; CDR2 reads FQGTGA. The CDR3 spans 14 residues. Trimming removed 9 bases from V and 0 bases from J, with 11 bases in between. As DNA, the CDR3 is TGTGCCAGTATTAGGGTCGCGAACACCGGGGAGCTGTTTTTT. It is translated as CASIRVANTGELFF.

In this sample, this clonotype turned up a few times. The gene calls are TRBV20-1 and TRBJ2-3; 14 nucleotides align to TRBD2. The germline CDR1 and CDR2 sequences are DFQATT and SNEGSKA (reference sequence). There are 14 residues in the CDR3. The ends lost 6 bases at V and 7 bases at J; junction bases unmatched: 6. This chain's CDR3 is CSARLAGGPYTQYF. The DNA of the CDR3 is TGCAGTGCGAGACTAGCGGGAGGGCCGTATACGCAGTATTTT.

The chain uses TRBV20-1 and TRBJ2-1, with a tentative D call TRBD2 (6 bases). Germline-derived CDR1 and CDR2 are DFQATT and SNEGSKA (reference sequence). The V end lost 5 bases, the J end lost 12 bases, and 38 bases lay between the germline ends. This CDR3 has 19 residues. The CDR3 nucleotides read TGCAGTGCTGACCTGAGGGGATCCGGCGGGAACAAACCTGGGGGTGGGCAGTTCTTC. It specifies CSADLRGSGGNKPGGGQFF.

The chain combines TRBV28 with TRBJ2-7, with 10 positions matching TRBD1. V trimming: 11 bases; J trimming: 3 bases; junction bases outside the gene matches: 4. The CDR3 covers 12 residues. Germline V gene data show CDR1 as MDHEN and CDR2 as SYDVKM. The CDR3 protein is CAGGTGVYEQYF. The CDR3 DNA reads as TGTGCCGGCGGGACAGGGGTCTACGAGCAGTACTTC.

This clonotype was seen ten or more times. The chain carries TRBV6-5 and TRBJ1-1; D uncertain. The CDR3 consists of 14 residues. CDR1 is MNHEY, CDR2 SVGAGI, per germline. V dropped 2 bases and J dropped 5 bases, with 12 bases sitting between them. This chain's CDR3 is CASSYNSIGTEAFF. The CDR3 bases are TGTGCCAGCAGTTACAACTCTATAGGGACTGAAGCTTTCTTT.

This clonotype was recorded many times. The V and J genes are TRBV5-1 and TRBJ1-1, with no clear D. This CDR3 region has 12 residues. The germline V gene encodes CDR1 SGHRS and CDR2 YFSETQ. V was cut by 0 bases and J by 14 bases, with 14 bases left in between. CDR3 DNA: TGCGCCAGCAGCTTGGCAGAGACAAGTAAGTTCTTT. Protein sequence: CASSLAETSKFF.

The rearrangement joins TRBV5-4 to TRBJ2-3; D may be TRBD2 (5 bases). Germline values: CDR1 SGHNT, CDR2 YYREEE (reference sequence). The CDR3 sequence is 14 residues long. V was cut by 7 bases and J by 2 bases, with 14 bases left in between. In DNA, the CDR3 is TGTGCCAGCGCCGGGGAGCGGCCCACAGATACGCAGTATTTT. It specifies CASAGERPTDTQYF.

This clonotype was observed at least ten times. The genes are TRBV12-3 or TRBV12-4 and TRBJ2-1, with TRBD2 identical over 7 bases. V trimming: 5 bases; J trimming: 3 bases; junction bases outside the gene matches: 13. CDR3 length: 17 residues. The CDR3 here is CASSPTGLGLYYNEQFF. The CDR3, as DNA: TGTGCCAGCAGTCCGACCGGACTAGGACTTTACTACAATGAGCAGTTCTTC.

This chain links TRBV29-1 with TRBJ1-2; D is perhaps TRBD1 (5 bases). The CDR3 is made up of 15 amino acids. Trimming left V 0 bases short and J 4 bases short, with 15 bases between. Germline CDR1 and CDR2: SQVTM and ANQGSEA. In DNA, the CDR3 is TGCAGCGTTGAAGATATGACCCAGGGCCTCTATGGCTACACCTTC. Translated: CSVEDMTQGLYGYTF.

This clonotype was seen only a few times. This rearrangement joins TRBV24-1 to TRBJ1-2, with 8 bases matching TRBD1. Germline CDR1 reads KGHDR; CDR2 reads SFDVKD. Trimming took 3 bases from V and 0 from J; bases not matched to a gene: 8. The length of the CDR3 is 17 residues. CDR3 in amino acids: CATSDGPDREANYGYTF. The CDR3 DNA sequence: TGTGCCACCAGTGATGGGCCGGACAGGGAAGCTAACTATGGCTACACCTTC.

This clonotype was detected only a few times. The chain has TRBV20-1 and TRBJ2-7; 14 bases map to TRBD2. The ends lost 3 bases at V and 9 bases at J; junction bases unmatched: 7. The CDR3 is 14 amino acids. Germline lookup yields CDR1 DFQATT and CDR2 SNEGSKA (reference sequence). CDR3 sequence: CSASRTSGRQLQYF. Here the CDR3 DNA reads TGCAGTGCTAGCCGGACTAGCGGGAGGCAGCTGCAGTACTTC.

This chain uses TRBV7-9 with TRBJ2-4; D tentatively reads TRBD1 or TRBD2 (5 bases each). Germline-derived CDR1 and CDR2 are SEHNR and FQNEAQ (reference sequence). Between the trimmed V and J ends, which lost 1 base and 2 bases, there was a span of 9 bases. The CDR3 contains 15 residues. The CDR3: CASSLDPGPKNIQYF. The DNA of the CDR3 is TGTGCCAGCAGCTTAGATCCGGGGCCCAAAAACATTCAGTACTTC.

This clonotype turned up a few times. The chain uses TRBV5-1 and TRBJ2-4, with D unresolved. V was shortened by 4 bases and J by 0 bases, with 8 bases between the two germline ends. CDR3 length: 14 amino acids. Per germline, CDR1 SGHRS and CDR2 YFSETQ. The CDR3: CASSPLLAKNIQYF. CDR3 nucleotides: TGCGCCAGCAGCCCCCTCCTAGCCAAAAACATTCAGTACTTC.

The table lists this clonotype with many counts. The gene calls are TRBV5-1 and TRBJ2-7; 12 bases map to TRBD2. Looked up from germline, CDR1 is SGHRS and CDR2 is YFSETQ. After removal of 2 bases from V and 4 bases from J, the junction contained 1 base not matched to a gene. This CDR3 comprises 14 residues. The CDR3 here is CASSFLAGGYEQYF. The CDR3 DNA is TGCGCCAGCAGCTTTCTAGCGGGAGGGTACGAGCAGTACTTC.

The CDR3 here is CASSSRLAGFSYNEQFF. CDR3 in DNA: TGTGCCAGCAGCTCTCGACTAGCGGGATTCTCCTACAATGAGCAGTTCTTC. The J gene is TRBJ2-1, the V gene TRBV7-9; 11 bases line up with TRBD2. Germline values: CDR1 SEHNR, CDR2 FQNEAQ (reference sequence). Unmatched junction bases numbered 5, after V lost 4 bases and J lost 0 bases. This CDR3 comprises 17 residues.

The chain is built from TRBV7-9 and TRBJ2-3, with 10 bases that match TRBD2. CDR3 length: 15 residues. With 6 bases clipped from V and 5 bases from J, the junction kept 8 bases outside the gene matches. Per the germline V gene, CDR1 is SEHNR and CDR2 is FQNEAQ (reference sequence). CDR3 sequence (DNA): TGTGCCAGCAGACCACTAGCGGGGACGGGAGATACGCAGTATTTT. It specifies CASRPLAGTGDTQYF.

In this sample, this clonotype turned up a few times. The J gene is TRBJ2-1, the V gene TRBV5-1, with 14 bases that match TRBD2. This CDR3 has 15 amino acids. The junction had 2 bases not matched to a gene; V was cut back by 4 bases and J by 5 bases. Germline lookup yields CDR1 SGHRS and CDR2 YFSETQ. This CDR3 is CASSRGLAGDNEQFF. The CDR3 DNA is TGCGCCAGCAGCCGGGGACTAGCGGGAGACAATGAGCAGTTCTTC.

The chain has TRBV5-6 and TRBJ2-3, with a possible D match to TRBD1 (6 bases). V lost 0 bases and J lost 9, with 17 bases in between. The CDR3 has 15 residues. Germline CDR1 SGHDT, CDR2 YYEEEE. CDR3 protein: CASSLGTEGRRTQYF. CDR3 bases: TGTGCCAGCAGCTTGGGGACAGAAGGGAGACGAACGCAGTATTTT. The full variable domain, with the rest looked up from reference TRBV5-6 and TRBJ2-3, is DAGVTQSPTHLIKTRGQQVTLRCSPKSGHDTVSWYQQALGQGPQFIFQYYEEEERQRGNFPDRFSGHQFPNYSSELNVNALLLGDSALYLCASSLGTEGRRTQYFGPGTRLTVL.

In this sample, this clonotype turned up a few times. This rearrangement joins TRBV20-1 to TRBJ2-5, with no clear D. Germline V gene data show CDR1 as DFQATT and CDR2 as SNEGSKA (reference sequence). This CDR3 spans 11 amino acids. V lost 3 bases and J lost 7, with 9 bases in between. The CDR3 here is CSASRWGTQYF. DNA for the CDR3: TGCAGTGCTAGTAGGTGGGGGACCCAGTACTTC.

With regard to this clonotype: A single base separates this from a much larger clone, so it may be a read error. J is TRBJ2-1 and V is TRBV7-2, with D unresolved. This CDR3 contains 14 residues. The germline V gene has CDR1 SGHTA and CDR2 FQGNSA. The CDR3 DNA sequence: TGTGCCAACAGCTTAAAACGGGTCTACAATGAGCAGTTCTTC. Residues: CANSLKRVYNEQFF.

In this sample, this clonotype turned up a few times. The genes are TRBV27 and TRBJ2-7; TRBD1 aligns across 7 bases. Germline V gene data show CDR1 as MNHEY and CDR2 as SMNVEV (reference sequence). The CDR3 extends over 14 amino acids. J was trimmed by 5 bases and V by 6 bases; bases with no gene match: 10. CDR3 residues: CASRQMTGYHEQYF. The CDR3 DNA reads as TGTGCCAGCAGACAAATGACAGGGTACCACGAGCAGTACTTC.

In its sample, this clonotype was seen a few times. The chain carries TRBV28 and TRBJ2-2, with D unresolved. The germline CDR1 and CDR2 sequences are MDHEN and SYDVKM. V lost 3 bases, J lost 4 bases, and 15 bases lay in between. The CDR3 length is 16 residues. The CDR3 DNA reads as TGTGCCAGCAGTTTTCGGCTACCCCTGGGCACCGGGGAGCTGTTTTTT. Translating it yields CASSFRLPLGTGELFF.

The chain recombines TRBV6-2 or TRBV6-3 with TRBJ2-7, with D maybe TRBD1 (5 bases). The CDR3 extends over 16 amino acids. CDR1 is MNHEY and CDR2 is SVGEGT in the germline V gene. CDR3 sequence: CASSPHRIQVEYGQYV. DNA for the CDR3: TGTGCCAGCAGTCCCCACCGCATACAGGTGGAATACGGGCAGTACGTC.

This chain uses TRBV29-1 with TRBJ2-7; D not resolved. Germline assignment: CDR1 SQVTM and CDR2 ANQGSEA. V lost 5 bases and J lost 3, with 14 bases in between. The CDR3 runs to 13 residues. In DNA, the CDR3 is TGCAGCGTTCGAGGCCTTGCCTACTACGAGCAGTACTTC. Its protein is CSVRGLAYYEQYF.

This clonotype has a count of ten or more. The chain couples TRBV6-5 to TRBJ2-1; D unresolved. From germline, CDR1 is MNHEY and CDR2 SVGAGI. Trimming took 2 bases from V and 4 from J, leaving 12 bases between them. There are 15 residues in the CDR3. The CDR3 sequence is CASSYAGRIYNEQFF. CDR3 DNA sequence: TGTGCCAGCAGTTACGCCGGCAGGATTTACAATGAGCAGTTCTTC.

This chain's CDR3 is CASSPPYGLAEQYF. The CDR3 coding sequence is TGTGCCAGCTCACCACCATACGGGCTAGCGGAGCAGTACTTC. The rearrangement joins TRBV18 to TRBJ2-7; TRBD2 is a possible D gene (6 bases). The CDR3 runs 14 residues. CDR1 and CDR2 (germline): KGHSH, LQKENI. The ends were cut back, 0 bases at V and 7 bases at J, with 13 bases in the middle.